A selection of T cell receptor beta chains follows, all from one sample in a study of blood T cell repertoires in COVID-19. The data were produced by immunoSEQ multiplex PCR, yet TCRdb's version contains in-frame clones alone and is incomplete. Here the sample spans 190,000 or so clones, 88% being singletons. Sequences were obtained from peripheral blood. These TCRs come from a woman aged 25 to 39 with acute or convalescent COVID-19. The CDR3 runs from the conserved cysteine through the conserved F or W. The D gene is left open where the match is weak. Clone size, where shown, is once, few, many, or a class for clones that have expanded.

j_call | v_call | d_call | clone_size | cdr3_aa | cdr3_nt
TRBJ2-1 | TRBV2 | TRBD2 | . | CASRPGLAGAGEQFF | TGTGCCAGCAGACCGGGACTAGCGGGAGCAGGTGAGCAGTTCTTC
TRBJ2-3 | TRBV5-1 | . | . | CASAEDRDTQYF | TGCGCCAGCGCCGAGGATCGGGATACGCAGTATTTT
TRBJ1-5 | TRBV27 | . | . | CASSSKPGFGQPQHF | TGTGCCAGCAGTTCGAAACCAGGGTTCGGTCAGCCCCAGCATTTT
TRBJ2-6 | TRBV28 | . | once | CASSSGVTGANVLTF | TGTGCCAGCAGTTCTGGAGTCACTGGGGCCAACGTCCTGACTTTC
TRBJ2-1 | TRBV4-2 | TRBD2 | . | CASSQGGLAGGRNEQFF | TGTGCCAGCAGCCAAGGGGGACTAGCGGGAGGGCGGAATGAGCAGTTCTTC
TRBJ1-4 | TRBV5-6 | . | once | CASSWGGPTNEKLFF | TGTGCCAGCAGCTGGGGGGGACCAACTAATGAAAAACTGTTTTTT
TRBJ2-5 | TRBV2 | . | . | CATRTDRETQYF | TGTGCCACCCGGACAGATCGGGAGACCCAGTACTTC
TRBJ2-3 | TRBV29-1 | . | . | CSVERGGDTQYF | TGCAGCGTAGAGAGGGGGGGGGATACGCAGTATTTT
TRBJ1-5 | TRBV7-8 | . | . | CASSLAAGTQPQPQHF | TGTGCCAGCAGCTTAGCGGCCGGGACACAACCTCAGCCCCAGCATTTT
TRBJ2-6 | TRBV28 | . | . | CASSPGGSGANVLTF | TGTGCCAGCAGTCCAGGGGGGTCTGGGGCCAACGTCCTGACTTTC
TRBJ2-1 | TRBV2 | TRBD2 | . | CATLAGGTDEQFF | TGTGCCACCCTAGCGGGAGGAACGGATGAGCAGTTCTTC
TRBJ1-6 | TRBV6-5 | TRBD1 | . | CATTRQGRDSPLHF | TGTGCCACCACTAGACAGGGTCGGGATTCACCCCTCCACTTT
TRBJ2-6 | TRBV5-6 | . | . | CASSLGASGANVLTF | TGTGCCAGCAGCTTAGGGGCCTCTGGGGCCAACGTCCTGACTTTC
TRBJ1-2 | TRBV6-2/TRBV6-3 | . | . | CASSYIGVSNYGYTF | TGTGCCAGCAGTTACATCGGGGTTTCTAACTATGGCTACACCTTC
TRBJ1-2 | TRBV28 | . | . | CASSWGSPLYGYTF | TGTGCCAGCAGTTGGGGCAGTCCTCTCTATGGCTACACCTTC